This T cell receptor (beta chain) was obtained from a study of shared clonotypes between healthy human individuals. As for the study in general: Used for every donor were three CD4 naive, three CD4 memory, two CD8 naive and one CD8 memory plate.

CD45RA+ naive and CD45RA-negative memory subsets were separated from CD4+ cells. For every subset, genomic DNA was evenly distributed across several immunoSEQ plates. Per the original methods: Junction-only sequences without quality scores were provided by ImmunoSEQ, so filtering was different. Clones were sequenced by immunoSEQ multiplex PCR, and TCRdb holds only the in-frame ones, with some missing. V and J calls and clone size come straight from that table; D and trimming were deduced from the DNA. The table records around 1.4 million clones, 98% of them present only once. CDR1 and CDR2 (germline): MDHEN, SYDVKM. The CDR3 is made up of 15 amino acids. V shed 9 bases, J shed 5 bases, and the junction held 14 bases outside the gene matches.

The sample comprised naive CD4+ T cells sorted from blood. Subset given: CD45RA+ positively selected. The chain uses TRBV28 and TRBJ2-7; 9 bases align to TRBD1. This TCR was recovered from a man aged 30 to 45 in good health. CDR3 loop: CASHTPGQGFHEQYF. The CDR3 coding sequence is TGTGCCAGTCACACCCCGGGACAGGGTTTTCACGAGCAGTACTTC.